These 12 T cell receptor beta chains were all obtained from the same sample, sequenced in a study of blood T cells in healthy people across ages. Through a sample-barcoded 5' primer and a J-beta primer mix, a second PCR was run for about 6 to 12 cycles. TCRdb re-called the 5' RACE reads with MiXCR, one entry per CDR3 protein. The data show over 700,000 distinct CDR3 sequences, about 55% seen once. Sample: blood. The receptor source for this set is a man older than 75 in good health.

The chain couples TRBV6-5 to TRBJ1-1; the match to TRBD1 covers 7 bases. The CDR3 contains 16 residues. With 0 bases clipped from V and 1 base from J, the junction kept 5 bases outside the gene matches. Germline-derived CDR1 and CDR2 are MNHEY and SVGAGI. In nucleotides, the CDR3 is TGTGCCAGCAGTTACTCGACAAGGACAGGGAACACTGAAGCTTTCTTT. It codes for CASSYSTRTGNTEAFF.

In this sample, this clonotype turned up once. This chain connects TRBV25-1 to TRBJ2-1; D unclear. Germline loops: CDR1 MGHDK, CDR2 SYGVNS. The V end lost 8 bases, the J end lost 10 bases, and 12 bases lay between the germline ends. The CDR3 spans 11 residues. In DNA form, the CDR3 reads TGTGCCAGCTCCGGAGTTAAGGAGCAGTTCTTC. This gives the protein CASSGVKEQFF.

The V gene is TRBV15, the J gene TRBJ1-1; D gene ambiguous. The CDR3 runs to 15 residues. Trimming left V 0 bases short and J 1 base short, with 9 bases between. The germline CDR1 and CDR2 sequences are LNHNV and YYDKDF (reference sequence). The CDR3 DNA reads TGTGCCACCAGCAGAGAGGTGGGTCCGAACACTGAAGCTTTCTTT. Protein product: CATSREVGPNTEAFF.

The chain combines TRBV5-1 with TRBJ2-7; the D is unclear. The CDR3 has 14 residues. V lost 5 bases and J lost 3, with 15 bases in between. Per germline, CDR1 SGHRS and CDR2 YFSETQ. CDR3: CASSSDRSVYEQYF. The CDR3 coding sequence is TGCGCCAGCAGTTCCGACCGCTCGGTCTACGAGCAGTACTTC.

V gene TRBV6-5 combines with J gene TRBJ2-5, with D tentatively TRBD1 or TRBD2 (5 bases each). V was shortened by 8 bases and J by 9 bases, with 22 bases between the two germline ends. Germline V gives CDR1 MNHEY, CDR2 SVGAGI. The CDR3 spans 14 residues. CDR3 residues: CASAEGPSRSAQYF. DNA for the CDR3: TGTGCCAGCGCCGAGGGACCAAGCAGGTCGGCCCAGTACTTC.

CDR3 region: CASSEGPDLMGHEQYF. For the CDR3, the DNA is TGTGCCAGCAGCGAGGGACCGGACCTTATGGGCCACGAGCAGTACTTC. The gene calls are TRBV14 and TRBJ2-5; D is perhaps TRBD1 or TRBD2 (5 bases each). The tail of the sequence fits TRBJ2-7 better, so the J call may be wrong. The germline gives CDR1 SGHDN, CDR2 FVKESK. The CDR3 is 16 residues long.

The chain uses TRBV3-1 and TRBJ2-4, with 10 bases identical to TRBD2. Looked up from germline, CDR1 is LGHDT and CDR2 is YNNKEL (reference sequence). The CDR3 extends over 17 amino acids. V gave up 2 bases and J gave up 13 bases; unmatched junction bases: 17. CDR3 DNA sequence: TGTGCCAGCAGCCAACCCTCCGGGACTAGCGTTTACAATGAGCAGTACTTC. Encoded protein: CASSQPSGTSVYNEQYF.

With regard to this clonotype: Because the CDR3's place on the DNA is in doubt, the DNA is left out and the CDR3 is given as listed by TCRdb. The CDR3 region is CAISEPGGRNIQYFGAGTHNEQFF. The chain recombines TRBV10-3 with TRBJ2-1; the DNA was not compared with TRBD2, the D call given in the table. The CDR3 is 24 residues long, counting both termini. The germline gives CDR1 ENHRY, CDR2 SYGVKD.

V usage is TRBV6-6 and J usage is TRBJ1-2; D is unresolved. The CDR3 is made up of 15 amino acids. V was cut by 6 bases and J by 0 bases, with 14 bases left in between. CDR1 and CDR2 from the germline V gene are MNHNY and SVGAGI (reference sequence). CDR3 nucleotides: TGTGCCAGCAGCCCCGGACGGAGGTCTAACTATGGCTACACCTTC. As protein: CASSPGRRSNYGYTF.

The chain employs TRBV7-9 and TRBJ2-7; 7 bases agree with TRBD1. CDR1 is SEHNR and CDR2 is FQNEAQ in the germline V gene (reference sequence). The junction had 5 bases not matched to a gene; V was cut back by 5 bases and J by 7 bases. The CDR3 totals 12 residues. CDR3 residues: CASSQTGWEQYF. The CDR3 DNA sequence: TGTGCCAGCAGCCAGACAGGGTGGGAGCAGTACTTC.

The chain joins TRBV24-1 to TRBJ1-1; D possibly corresponds to TRBD1 (5 bases). The CDR3 totals 13 residues. Germline assignment: CDR1 KGHDR and CDR2 SFDVKD. V was pared by 2 bases and J by 6 bases, with 9 bases between. CDR3 sequence: CATSDWGGSEAFF. Here the CDR3 DNA reads TGTGCCACCAGTGATTGGGGGGGGTCTGAAGCTTTCTTT.

A note on this clonotype: An end of the junction differs from the germline gene, which may be a read error. This rearrangement joins TRBV29-1 to TRBJ2-6; possibly TRBD1 or TRBD2 for D (6 bases each). This CDR3 is built from 16 residues. The germline V gene has CDR1 SQVTM and CDR2 ANQGSEA. Here the CDR3 DNA reads TGCAACGTTGAAGATAAGGGGGGCTCTGGGGCCAACGTCCTGACTTTC. It specifies CNVEDKGGSGANVLTF. Full variable domain (rest looked up from reference TRBV29-1 and TRBJ2-6): SAVISQKPSRDICQRGTSLTIQCQVDSQVTMMFWYRQQPGQSLTLIATANQGSEATYESGFVIDKFPISRPNLTFSTLTVSNMSPEDSSIYLCNVEDKGGSGANVLTFGAGSRLTVL.